These 25 T cell receptor beta chains share one sample of origin, sequenced in a study of response to subunit inactivated influenza vaccine (dated by TCRdb to between 2017 and 2018). Receptor libraries were prepared by RT-PCR. Reads for this sample came from an Illumina HiSeq 2500. Starting from the raw public reads, TCRdb applied fastp trimming at Q25, assembled clones with MiXCR and retained in-frame beta chains. Every distinct CDR3 protein forms one entry, paired with its most common genes and DNA. Recorded for this sample are about 830,000 distinct CDR3 sequences; less than 20% of them occurred a single time. The ten largest clones add up to roughly 10% of the sample. The source material was PBMCs from blood, sampled 5 days after vaccination. All receptors come from a man in his fifties or sixties who received an inactivated influenza vaccine. Donor details come from another sample of the same person, matched by shared clones.

This clonotype was seen a few times. This rearrangement joins TRBV12-3 or TRBV12-4 to TRBJ2-7, with a weak D call TRBD2 (6 bases). The CDR3 has 15 residues. V was trimmed by 4 bases and J by 4 bases, leaving 17 bases between them. The CDR3 region has the DNA TGTGCCAGCAGTTCCCGTGGGGCGGGGTATTACGAGCAGTACTTC. It codes for CASSSRGAGYYEQYF.

V and J are TRBV29-1 and TRBJ2-7; 7 bases match TRBD1. The V segment lost 4 bases and the J segment 2 bases; nucleotides outside the gene matches: 8. CDR1 is SQVTM, CDR2 ANQGSEA, per germline. The CDR3 consists of 14 residues. The CDR3 DNA reads TGCAGCGTTGTGGGTCGGCAGGGGGCCTACGAGCAGTACTTC. Protein: CSVVGRQGAYEQYF.

This clonotype was seen more than once but under ten times. V gene TRBV20-1 combines with J gene TRBJ1-2, with 7 bases aligning to TRBD1. Losses at the gene ends were 3 bases for V and 7 bases for J; bases not matched to a gene: 8. The CDR3 has 13 residues. Germline loops: CDR1 DFQATT, CDR2 SNEGSKA (reference sequence). The CDR3 loop is CSASAGTAPGYTF. For the CDR3, the DNA is TGCAGTGCTAGCGCCGGGACAGCCCCTGGCTACACCTTC.

The chain recombines TRBV20-1 with TRBJ2-7, with TRBD2 identical over 10 bases. The CDR3 consists of 15 residues. V lost 2 bases and J lost 0; bases outside the gene matches: 4. CDR1 is DFQATT, CDR2 SNEGSKA, per germline (reference sequence). CDR3 loop: CSARRTSGGSYEQYF. The CDR3 region has the DNA TGCAGTGCTAGACGGACTAGCGGAGGCTCCTACGAGCAGTACTTC.

This clonotype was seen more than once but under ten times. V and J are TRBV6-1 and TRBJ2-5, with D possibly TRBD1 on 6 matching bases. CDR1 is MNHNS and CDR2 is SASEGT in the germline V gene. V was clipped by 6 bases and J by 5 bases, with 19 bases between them. This CDR3 region has 15 residues. The CDR3 DNA reads as TGTGCCAGCAGCCGTGAGCGAACAGGGCAGGAGACCCAGTACTTC. Amino acid sequence: CASSRERTGQETQYF.

The V call is TRBV11-2, the J call TRBJ1-6; D is ambiguous. Germline loops: CDR1 SGHAT, CDR2 FQNNGV. The CDR3 is made up of 15 amino acids. V gave up 2 bases and J gave up 7 bases, with 12 bases separating them. The CDR3 DNA reads as TGTGCCAGCAGCTTATATCGGGAGAGGAATTCACCCCTCCACTTT. It encodes CASSLYRERNSPLHF.

This clonotype was seen more than once but under ten times. The chain recombines TRBV4-2 with TRBJ2-3; maybe TRBD1 (5 bases). The CDR3 runs 16 residues. The V and J ends lost 0 bases and 2 bases respectively, with 12 bases between them. Germline values: CDR1 LGHNA, CDR2 YNFKEQ. In nucleotides, the CDR3 is TGTGCCAGCAGCCAAGATCAGTCAGGGTACACAGATACGCAGTATTTT. Translation gives CASSQDQSGYTDTQYF.

The gene calls are TRBV6-1 and TRBJ2-1, with TRBD2 identical over 12 bases. Per germline, CDR1 MNHNS and CDR2 SASEGT. Germline trimming cut 6 bases from V and 0 bases from J; bases unmatched to any gene: 3. The CDR3 has 16 amino acids. This CDR3 is CASRGTSGPSYNEQFF. CDR3 in DNA: TGTGCCAGCAGGGGGACTAGCGGGCCCTCCTACAATGAGCAGTTCTTC.

This chain links TRBV12-3 or TRBV12-4 with TRBJ2-1, with 10 bases that match TRBD2. The CDR3 loop spans 14 amino acids. V lost 6 bases to trimming and J lost 7 bases; unmatched junction nucleotides: 6. In nucleotides, the CDR3 is TGTGCCAGCAGCCCACGGACTAGCGGTAATGAGCAGTTCTTC. Residues: CASSPRTSGNEQFF.

The V gene is TRBV28, the J gene TRBJ2-1; 7 nucleotides line up with TRBD2. Germline trimming cut 8 bases from V and 5 bases from J; bases unmatched to any gene: 12. Germline CDR1 MDHEN, CDR2 SYDVKM. This CDR3 is built from 15 residues. In nucleotides, the CDR3 is TGTGCCAGCTTCCTTGGGGCTAGCGGCCACAATGAGCAGTTCTTC. Its protein is CASFLGASGHNEQFF.

The rearrangement links TRBV5-5 to TRBJ1-6, with D possibly TRBD1 on 5 matching bases. Germline V gene data show CDR1 as SGHKS and CDR2 as YYEKEE (reference sequence). The CDR3 consists of 14 residues. Deletions cut 4 bases from V and 7 bases from J, with 12 bases between. CDR3 in DNA: TGTGCCAGCAGCCTCAGGGACGCGAATTCACCCCTCCACTTT. The encoded protein is CASSLRDANSPLHF. Variable domain in full (rest from reference TRBV5-5 and TRBJ1-6): DAGVTQSPTHLIKTRGQQVTLRCSPISGHKSVSWYQQVLGQGPQFIFQYYEKEERGRGNFPDRFSARQFPNYSSELNVNALLLGDSALYLCASSLRDANSPLHFGNGTRLTVT.

V usage is TRBV29-1 and J usage is TRBJ2-7; D possibly corresponds to TRBD1 (6 bases). CDR3 length: 14 amino acids. Trimming removed 2 bases at V and 6 bases at J, with 17 bases between. CDR1 SQVTM and CDR2 ANQGSEA come from the germline V gene. The CDR3 DNA sequence: TGCAGCGTTGAAATTGGGCAGGGGATGGGCGAGCAGTACTTC. This codes for CSVEIGQGMGEQYF.

This sequence joins TRBV7-9 and TRBJ2-5; D perhaps matches TRBD1 (6 bases). The germline V gene encodes CDR1 SEHNR and CDR2 FQNEAQ (reference sequence). Deletions cut 2 bases from V and 2 bases from J, with 12 bases between. The CDR3 is 15 amino acids. DNA for the CDR3: TGTGCCAGCAGCTTATACACAGGGCTACAAGAGACCCAGTACTTC. Protein: CASSLYTGLQETQYF.

V and J are TRBV20-1 and TRBJ2-3, with 8 bases lining up with TRBD2. V lost 7 bases to trimming and J lost 2 bases; unmatched junction nucleotides: 11. This CDR3 is built from 15 residues. CDR1 is DFQATT and CDR2 is SNEGSKA in the germline V gene (reference sequence). CDR3 sequence reads: CSGIQAGVYTDTQYF. CDR3 coding DNA: TGCAGTGGTATCCAAGCGGGGGTATACACAGATACGCAGTATTTT.

Many counts were recorded for this clonotype. The V and J genes are TRBV12-3 or TRBV12-4 and TRBJ1-2; TRBD1 matches at 9 bases. The CDR3 is made up of 15 amino acids. The V and J ends lost 4 bases and 1 base, in that order; junction bases with no gene match: 4. The CDR3 is CASSYRDRVNYGYTF. CDR3 DNA: TGTGCCAGCAGTTACCGGGACAGGGTTAACTATGGCTACACCTTC.

The J gene is TRBJ2-1, the V gene TRBV5-1, with 9 bases identical to TRBD2. The CDR3 loop spans 17 amino acids. Germline V gene sequence: CDR1 SGHRS, CDR2 YFSETQ. With V trimmed by 5 bases and J by 2 bases, 11 bases remained unmatched. The CDR3 nucleotides are TGCGCCAGCAGACCAACGTTTACTAGCGGGCCCTACAATGAGCAGTTCTTC. This codes for CASRPTFTSGPYNEQFF.

In this sample, this clonotype turned up a few times. The chain combines TRBV7-2 with TRBJ2-7; D might be TRBD2 (6 bases). The CDR3 extends over 13 amino acids. CDR1 SGHTA and CDR2 FQGNSA come from the germline V gene. V was cut by 3 bases and J by 5 bases, with 11 bases left in between. The CDR3 protein is CASSFGGWDEQYF. The CDR3 DNA sequence: TGTGCCAGCAGCTTCGGGGGATGGGACGAGCAGTACTTC.

The V call is TRBV13, the J call TRBJ2-1, with a tentative D call TRBD2 (5 bases). The CDR3 covers 15 residues. V lost 4 bases to trimming and J lost 8 bases, with 18 bases between them. Germline V CDR1 and CDR2: PRHDT, FYEKMQ (reference sequence). CDR3 amino acids: CASSSGGTSRDEQFF. Written as DNA, the CDR3 is TGTGCCAGCAGCTCAGGCGGTACTAGTCGCGATGAGCAGTTCTTC.

The CDR3 DNA sequence: TGTGCCAGCAGCTCGGACACCTCTAATGAAAAACTGTTTTTT. As protein: CASSSDTSNEKLFF. This chain connects TRBV7-2 to TRBJ1-4; TRBD1 is a possible D gene (5 bases). Germline V gives CDR1 SGHTA, CDR2 FQGNSA. This CDR3 has 14 amino acids. Trimming took 4 bases from V and 3 from J, leaving 9 bases between them.

The chain carries TRBV5-4 and TRBJ2-5, with a possible D match to TRBD2 (7 bases). CDR3 size: 17 residues. CDR1 is SGHNT and CDR2 is YYREEE in the germline V gene (reference sequence). V lost 0 bases and J 2 bases, leaving 17 bases between the germline ends. The DNA for the CDR3 is TGTGCCAGCAGCTTGGCCTTGGGGGCTAGCGGACAAGAGACCCAGTACTTC. It yields the protein CASSLALGASGQETQYF.

This clonotype was counted between two and nine times. The rearrangement links TRBV4-3 to TRBJ2-2; D not certain. The germline V gene has CDR1 LGHNA and CDR2 YSLEER. CDR3 size: 17 residues. V shed 0 bases and J shed 0 bases, with 11 bases lying between them. CDR3 in amino acids: CASSQDFGLANTGELFF. DNA for the CDR3: TGCGCCAGCAGCCAAGATTTTGGATTAGCGAACACCGGGGAGCTGTTTTTT.

The chain couples TRBV6-2 or TRBV6-3 to TRBJ2-2; D gene unclear. V lost 2 bases to trimming and J lost 4 bases, with 11 bases between them. CDR3 size: 15 residues. CDR1 MNHEY and CDR2 SVGEGT come from the germline V gene. The CDR3 region is CASSYRWGGTGELFF. In DNA form, the CDR3 reads TGTGCCAGCAGTTACCGGTGGGGTGGCACCGGGGAGCTGTTTTTT.

This clonotype was detected ten times or more. The rearrangement joins TRBV12-3 or TRBV12-4 to TRBJ2-7; 7 bases agree with TRBD1. The CDR3 is made up of 12 amino acids. With V trimmed by 6 bases and J by 12 bases, 11 bases remained unmatched. This CDR3 reads CASSRDRVGWYF. Here the CDR3 DNA reads TGTGCCAGCAGCCGCGACAGGGTGGGGTGGTACTTC.

In this sample, this clonotype turned up a few times. J is TRBJ1-2 and V is TRBV29-1, with D unclear. Between the trimmed V and J ends, which lost 2 bases and 4 bases, there was a span of 11 bases. The germline V gene has CDR1 SQVTM and CDR2 ANQGSEA. The CDR3 has 13 residues. CDR3 in amino acids: CSVETADLYGYTF. CDR3 DNA: TGCAGCGTTGAAACCGCCGATCTCTATGGCTACACCTTC.

The J gene is TRBJ1-2, the V gene TRBV5-1; 9 positions match TRBD1. The germline CDR1 and CDR2 sequences are SGHRS and YFSETQ. V dropped 4 bases and J dropped 6; count of bases not matched to a gene: 7. The CDR3 consists of 14 residues. The CDR3 bases are TGCGCCAGCAGCCAGGGACAGGGATCGGATGGCTACACCTTC. Translation: CASSQGQGSDGYTF.